The rows below give T cell receptor beta chains drawn from one sample of a study of human T cells and chemical hapten exposure. TCRdb reanalysed the RACE reads using MiXCR and keeps one entry per CDR3 protein. This table holds 280,000 or so distinct CDR3 sequences, approximately 7.5% found once. The material sequenced was whole blood, taken in connection with sensitization to the hapten diphenylcyclopropenone (DPC). All receptors derive from a man younger than 30 with alopecia areata. Some clones in this sample may be carry-over from other donors' samples. The CDR3 runs from the conserved cysteine through the conserved F or W. Each record gives: D gene, J gene, V gene, clone size, CDR3 DNA, CDR3 protein. The D gene is left open where the match is weak. Where a row states a size, it is once, few, many or the class of an expanded clone; other rows omit it.

>TRBD2|TRBJ2-1|TRBV6-5|.
TGTGCCAGCAGTTCGGGGGGAGATTTACGGAATGAGCAGTTCTTC
CASSSGGDLRNEQFF
>.|TRBJ1-2|TRBV7-9|many
TGTGCCAGCAGCCAGACTGTTGGCTATGGCTACACCTTC
CASSQTVGYGYTF
>TRBD1|TRBJ2-2|TRBV29-1|.
TGCAGCGTTGAAGCGGACAGGGGTCACGGGGAGCTGTTTTTT
CSVEADRGHGELFF
>.|TRBJ1-2|TRBV20-1|many
TGCAGTGCTAGGAATGGCTACACCTTC
CSARNGYTF
>TRBD1|TRBJ2-1|TRBV10-3|.
TGTGCCATCAGTGAGCCAAGACAGGGGATGGATGAGCAGTTCTTC
CAISEPRQGMDEQFF
>.|TRBJ2-1|TRBV29-1|few
TGCAGCGTTCCCCGGAGTGGGTGGGGGAATGAGCAGTTCTTC
CSVPRSGWGNEQFF
>.|TRBJ2-2|TRBV12-3/TRBV12-4|.
TGTGCCAGCAGTTTCAGGGCCGGGGAGCTGTTTTTT
CASSFRAGELFF
>.|TRBJ2-3|TRBV11-2|.
TGTGCCAGCAGCGCCCGGATCCATCTAAGGACAGATACGCAGTATTTT
CASSARIHLRTDTQYF
>.|TRBJ1-2|TRBV4-3|.
TGCGCCAGCAGCCAAGATAGGACCTACTATGGCTACACCTTC
CASSQDRTYYGYTF
>.|TRBJ2-3|TRBV10-3|.
TGTGCCATCAACACTCAGAGCACAGATACGCAGTATTTT
CAINTQSTDTQYF
>.|TRBJ2-3|TRBV9|few
TGTGCCAGCAGCGTAGAAGGGGATAGCACAGATACGCAGTATTTT
CASSVEGDSTDTQYF
>.|TRBJ2-1|TRBV11-2|few
TGTGCCAGCAGCCCGGACGGCAGGGGTGAGCAGTTCTTC
CASSPDGRGEQFF
>.|TRBJ1-2|TRBV27|.
TGTGCCAGCAGGCCGGCCACAGGGTACGGCTATGAGGGCTACACCTTC
CASRPATGYGYEGYTF
>TRBD2|TRBJ2-1|TRBV10-3|few
TGTGCCATTTCAGCGGGGGGCTCCTACAATGAGCAGTTCTTC
CAISAGGSYNEQFF
>.|TRBJ2-2|TRBV6-2/TRBV6-3|few
TGTGCCAGCAGCCAGAGCCCTCTCGGGAACACCGGGGAGCTGTTTTTT
CASSQSPLGNTGELFF
>.|TRBJ1-1|TRBV13|many
TGTGCCAGCAGCTTCGGAGACAGGAACACTGAAGCTTTCTTT
CASSFGDRNTEAFF
>TRBD1|TRBJ1-1|TRBV19|few
TGTGCCAGTAGTATGGCTGGACAGGGGTCCACTGAAGCTTTCTTT
CASSMAGQGSTEAFF
>.|TRBJ1-3|TRBV10-1|many
TGCGCCAGCAGTAGCGGACGGAGCTCTGGAAACACCATATATTTT
CASSSGRSSGNTIYF
>TRBD1|TRBJ2-7|TRBV6-5|few
TGTGCCAGCAGTTACACCCACACAGGGGGCTACTACGAGCAGTACTTC
CASSYTHTGGYYEQYF
>.|TRBJ1-5|TRBV11-2|.
TGTGCCAGCAGCTTAGGCCAGGGCCTTAGCAATCAGCCCCAGCATTTT
CASSLGQGLSNQPQHF
>.|TRBJ1-1|TRBV2|.
TGTGCCAGCAGTAAAACGACAGGTCTGAACACTGAAGCTTTCTTT
CASSKTTGLNTEAFF
>.|TRBJ2-5|TRBV20-1|few
TGCAGTGCTAAAAGTGACTATCAAGAGACCCAGTACTTC
CSAKSDYQETQYF
>TRBD1|TRBJ2-7|TRBV4-1|few
TGCGCCAGCAGCCAAGGGGACAGGGTCCCCTACGAGCAGTACTTC
CASSQGDRVPYEQYF
>TRBD1|TRBJ1-2|TRBV28|many
TGTGCCAGCAGTTATCATACAGGGGAGGCCTATGGCTACACCTTC
CASSYHTGEAYGYTF
>.|TRBJ1-6|TRBV9|few
TGTGCCAGCCGGAGGGGACCGCCGGATGGTCCCCTCCACTTT
CASRRGPPDGPLHF
>.|TRBJ2-7|TRBV2|.
TGTGCCACATTACAGACGGGGGCTCCCTACGAGCAGTACTTC
CATLQTGAPYEQYF
>.|TRBJ1-1|TRBV7-9|many
TGTAGGGGTGAAAGAAACACTGAAGCTTTCTTT
CRGERNTEAFF
>.|TRBJ1-1|TRBV12-3/TRBV12-4|.
TGTGCCAGCAGTTTTGCGGGCCCCTTGCCTGAAGCTTTCTTT
CASSFAGPLPEAFF
>.|TRBJ1-2|TRBV6-5|.
TGTGCCAGCAGTACCGGACGGTCGCCGCTCAACTATGGCTACACCTTC
CASSTGRSPLNYGYTF
>.|TRBJ2-7|TRBV6-5|.
TGTGCCAGCAGTTACGGGGTGGATCCCGCCTCCTACGAGCAGTACTTC
CASSYGVDPASYEQYF
>.|TRBJ2-2|TRBV9|.
TGTGCCAGCAGCGTAGCCGACTATGGGGTATCCGGGGAGCTGTTTTTT
CASSVADYGVSGELFF
>TRBD1|TRBJ1-2|TRBV29-1|.
TGCAGCGTCCTCGGACAGGGGGCGTGTGGCTACACCTTC
CSVLGQGACGYTF
>TRBD1|TRBJ1-5|TRBV5-6|many
TGTGCCAGCTCAAGGGGGCGCATTCTGGGTCAGCCCCAGCATTTT
CASSRGRILGQPQHF
>.|TRBJ2-5|TRBV10-3|medium-sized
TGTGCCATCAGTGAGTCTGTTGAGACCCAGTACTTC
CAISESVETQYF
>TRBD1|TRBJ1-5|TRBV20-1|few
TGCAGTGCTTACACAGGGGGACCTAGCAATCAGCCCCAGCATTTT
CSAYTGGPSNQPQHF
>.|TRBJ1-5|TRBV6-2/TRBV6-3|few
TGTGCCAGCAGCCCGGGGGGGTTCTATCAGCCCCAGCATTTT
CASSPGGFYQPQHF
>.|TRBJ1-1|TRBV5-6|many
TGTGCCAGCAGCTTGCGGGGGAGTGCTGAAGCTTTCTTT
CASSLRGSAEAFF
>TRBD2|TRBJ2-3|TRBV5-5|.
TGTGCCAGCAGCCAACTAGCGGGGGTAACAGATACGCAGTATTTT
CASSQLAGVTDTQYF
>.|TRBJ1-2|TRBV2|many
TGTGCCAGCAGTGTCGAACAGGGCCACTATGGCTACACCTTC
CASSVEQGHYGYTF
>.|TRBJ1-2|TRBV6-2/TRBV6-3|many
TGTGCCAGCCAGGAGAGCGGCTATGGCTACACCTTC
CASQESGYGYTF
>.|TRBJ2-7|TRBV6-2/TRBV6-3|few
TGTGCCAGCAGTTTCTACGACAGCTTGTACGAGCAGTACTTC
CASSFYDSLYEQYF
>TRBD1|TRBJ2-5|TRBV5-1|.
TGCGCCAGCAGCTTGGGGGACAGCCAGACCCAGTACTTC
CASSLGDSQTQYF
>.|TRBJ1-1|TRBV20-1|few
TGCAGTGCCCCACGCAACGGGGGCACTGAAGCTTTCTTT
CSAPRNGGTEAFF
>.|TRBJ2-2|TRBV5-1|few
TGCGCCAGCAGACGGACAGTTTCTTCGAACACCGGGGAGCTGTTTTTT
CASRRTVSSNTGELFF
>.|TRBJ2-6|TRBV5-6|few
TGTGCCAGCAGCGGACAACCGCAGGGGGGGTCCTCTGGGGCCAACGTCCTGACTTTC
CASSGQPQGGSSGANVLTF
>.|TRBJ1-1|TRBV7-9|.
TGTGCCAGCAGCTTATTTGGGGGCTCGAACACTGAAGCTTTCTTT
CASSLFGGSNTEAFF
>TRBD1|TRBJ2-7|TRBV20-1|few
TGCAGTGCTAGAAAAGGGGGCGGGCGATACGAGCAGTACTTC
CSARKGGGRYEQYF
>TRBD1|TRBJ2-1|TRBV29-1|few
TGCAGCGGCGACAGGGGACTTTACAATGAGCAGTTCTTC
CSGDRGLYNEQFF
>TRBD2|TRBJ2-5|TRBV7-9|many
TGTGCCAGCAGCCAGGCGGGGGGCGAGACCCAGTACTTC
CASSQAGGETQYF
>.|TRBJ2-3|TRBV20-1|.
TGCAGTGCTAGTCGGCCAGGACCAAGCACAGATACGCAGTATTTT
CSASRPGPSTDTQYF
>TRBD1|TRBJ1-1|TRBV4-3|.
TGCGCCAGCAGCCAGATGAAGACCGGGACAGTGAACACTGAAGCTTTCTTT
CASSQMKTGTVNTEAFF
>.|TRBJ1-2|TRBV10-2|many
TGCGCCAGCAGTGAGTCGACTCCAGGAAACCTCTATGGCTACACCTTC
CASSESTPGNLYGYTF
>.|TRBJ1-2|TRBV29-1|.
TGCAGCGCTAGTTCAGGGGAAGATGGCTACACCTTC
CSASSGEDGYTF
>.|TRBJ2-7|TRBV4-3|many
TGCGCCAGCAGCCAAGGTCTCAGGGAGTTCGACGAGCAGTACTTC
CASSQGLREFDEQYF
>TRBD2|TRBJ2-3|TRBV25-1|.
TGTGCCAGCAGTGACAGGCGGGGGGGCACAGATACGCAGTATTTT
CASSDRRGGTDTQYF